These 15 T cell receptor beta chains were sequenced from one sample in a study of cytomegalovirus exposure and HLA in healthy donors. Researchers ran the PCR with 60 Vbeta and 13 Jbeta primers. The data were produced by immunoSEQ multiplex PCR, yet TCRdb's version contains in-frame clones alone and is incomplete. The data show about 190,000 clones, with roughly 83% seen just once and 0.25% to 0.3% held by the top ten. The sequenced sample was PBMCs. The receptors were gathered from a boy between 5 and 17 years old in good health and CMV-seronegative.

The chain combines TRBV27 with TRBJ1-5; TRBD1 matches at 9 bases. Trimming cost V 2 bases and J 4 bases; bases outside gene matches: 3. Looked up from germline, CDR1 is MNHEY and CDR2 is SMNVEV (reference sequence). CDR3 length: 15 amino acids. DNA of the CDR3: TGTGCCAGCAGTTTAATGGGACAGGGTAATCAGCCCCAGCATTTT. This translates into CASSLMGQGNQPQHF.

The gene calls are TRBV10-3 and TRBJ2-7, with TRBD1 matching over 7 bases. CDR1 ENHRY and CDR2 SYGVKD come from the germline V gene. The CDR3 is 12 residues long. The trim removed 3 bases at V and 6 bases at J, leaving 2 bases unmatched. The CDR3 sequence: CAISEQGSEQYF. Here the CDR3 DNA reads TGTGCCATCAGTGAACAGGGGAGCGAGCAGTACTTC.

This clone has just one count. The chain combines TRBV30 with TRBJ2-7; D is possibly TRBD2 (6 bases). Deletions cut 1 base from V and 3 bases from J, with 10 bases between. CDR1 and CDR2 (germline): GTSNPN, SVGIG (reference sequence). The CDR3 length is 13 residues. CDR3 in amino acids: CAWSAERVYEQYF. CDR3 in DNA: TGTGCCTGGAGTGCTGAGCGGGTCTACGAGCAGTACTTC.

The rearrangement uses TRBV5-5 and TRBJ2-3; D not certain. The V gene's germline CDR1 is SGHKS and CDR2 YYEKEE (reference sequence). Trimming cost V 6 bases and J 2 bases, with 7 bases left between them. The CDR3 covers 12 residues. CDR3 sequence (DNA): TGTGCCAGCACAGGCCTCACAGATACGCAGTATTTT. Protein: CASTGLTDTQYF.

This clone was found once. The chain carries TRBV27 and TRBJ1-3; D is uncertain. The CDR3 runs to 15 residues. The V gene lost 6 bases and the J gene lost 0 bases, with 12 bases spanning the gap. CDR1 and CDR2 from the germline V gene are MNHEY and SMNVEV (reference sequence). The CDR3 DNA reads as TGTGCCAGCAGCGAAACAGCCAACTCTGGAAACACCATATATTTT. This gives the protein CASSETANSGNTIYF.

V is TRBV6-5 and J is TRBJ1-2; D not certain. Trimming cost V 2 bases and J 6 bases, with 10 bases left between them. The CDR3 spans 13 residues. The V gene's germline CDR1 is MNHEY and CDR2 SVGAGI. The CDR3 DNA follows: TGTGCCAGCAGTTACGGTACGGGTCATGGCTACACCTTC. Its protein is CASSYGTGHGYTF.

V is TRBV9 and J is TRBJ1-4; D gene uncertain. Germline V gives CDR1 SGDLS, CDR2 YYNGEE. The CDR3 has 14 amino acids. Between the trimmed V and J ends, which lost 1 base and 7 bases, there was a span of 11 bases. The CDR3 nucleotides read TGTGCCAGCAGCGTATCGGGGATGGGTGAAAAACTGTTTTTT. Its protein product is CASSVSGMGEKLFF.

The chain is built from TRBV11-2 and TRBJ2-7; 9 nucleotides line up with TRBD1. The ends lost 5 bases at V and 5 bases at J; junction bases unmatched: 4. This CDR3 has 13 amino acids. Looked up from germline, CDR1 is SGHAT and CDR2 is FQNNGV. This CDR3 is CASSKGQGNEQYF. CDR3 coding DNA: TGTGCCAGCAGCAAAGGACAGGGGAACGAGCAGTACTTC. The entire variable domain, with the rest obtained from reference TRBV11-2 and TRBJ2-7, is as follows: EAGVAQSPRYKIIEKRQSVAFWCNPISGHATLYWYQQILGQGPKLLIQFQNNGVVDDSQLPKDRFSAERLKGVDSTLKIQPAKLEDSAVYLCASSKGQGNEQYFGPGTRLTVT.

The chain recombines TRBV2 with TRBJ2-5; D might be TRBD1 (6 bases). The better agreement between TRBJ2-7 and the DNA end casts doubt on the J call. The CDR3 extends over 11 amino acids. The germline V gene has CDR1 SNHLY and CDR2 FYNNEI. The chain's CDR3 is CASTSGDEQYF. CDR3 DNA: TGTGCCAGCACTTCAGGGGACGAGCAGTACTTC.

The chain recombines TRBV6-4 with TRBJ2-1, with TRBD2 matching over 13 bases. Germline V gene lookup returns CDR1 MRHNA and CDR2 SNTAGT. The V and J ends lost 4 bases and 4 bases, in that order; junction bases with no gene match: 1. The CDR3 covers 15 residues. CDR3 sequence (DNA): TGTGCCAGCAGTGCGACTAGCGGGGGGTACAATGAGCAGTTCTTC. Translated, it gives CASSATSGGYNEQFF.

This clone was detected only once. J is TRBJ1-1 and V is TRBV30, with D tentatively TRBD1 (5 bases). The CDR3 length is 16 residues. CDR1 and CDR2 from the germline V gene are GTSNPN and SVGIG (reference sequence). Trimming removed 0 bases at V and 4 bases at J, with 18 bases between. CDR3 DNA: TGTGCCTGGAGTGTACGGGCTCAAGGGGCTGGCACTGAAGCTTTCTTT. Translating gives CAWSVRAQGAGTEAFF.

This clone was seen only once. This chain joins TRBV14 and TRBJ2-7, with no clear D. The CDR3 is 11 amino acids. The V end lost 6 bases, the J end lost 0 bases, and 3 bases lay between the germline ends. Germline CDR1 reads SGHDN; CDR2 reads FVKESK. CDR3 residues: CASSNSYEQYF. The DNA for the CDR3 is TGTGCCAGCAGTAACTCCTACGAGCAGTACTTC.

The chain couples TRBV6-5 to TRBJ1-1, with 9 nucleotides matching TRBD1. V lost 7 bases and J lost 7; bases outside the gene matches: 10. Germline lookup yields CDR1 MNHEY and CDR2 SVGAGI. CDR3 length: 14 amino acids. CDR3 in amino acids: CASIRGDRANEAFF. CDR3 in DNA: TGTGCCAGCATACGTGGGGACAGGGCAAATGAAGCTTTCTTT.

This clone was counted once. V and J are TRBV5-4 and TRBJ2-7, with D possibly matching TRBD2 (7 bases). Trimming left V 0 bases short and J 3 bases short, with 13 bases between. The CDR3 totals 15 residues. The germline gives CDR1 SGHNT, CDR2 YYREEE (reference sequence). The CDR3 sequence is CASSLEPGDYYEQYF. The CDR3 bases are TGTGCCAGCAGCTTGGAACCAGGGGACTACTACGAGCAGTACTTC.

V usage is TRBV15 and J usage is TRBJ2-7; 7 bases agree with TRBD2. Germline lookup yields CDR1 LNHNV and CDR2 YYDKDF (reference sequence). Trimming removed 0 bases from V and 3 bases from J; junction bases left unmatched: 5. This CDR3 is built from 15 residues. The CDR3 protein is CATSRDRAGLYEQYF. The CDR3, as DNA: TGTGCCACCAGCAGAGATCGAGCGGGACTCTACGAGCAGTACTTC.